The following is a TCR beta chain sequence with its context. As yet, its antigen is unknown. This record belongs to a study of tumor-infiltrating lymphocytes in primary liver carcinoma. About the study: Treatment of the patients' primary liver carcinoma consisted of surgical resection.

The CDR3 has 15 residues. Trimming at V came to 6 bases and at J to 7 bases, leaving 8 bases not matched to a gene. With a constant-region primer, TCR beta cDNA was made from approximately 520 ng of total RNA. The TCR beta library was amplified through three nested multiplex PCR rounds in a modified ARM-PCR procedure. Investigators reported that the first two PCR rounds, at 10 cycles each, used TRBV1-TRBV30 forward primers with a C-beta reverse primer. TCRdb called the multiplex PCR reads again in MiXCR, with one record for every CDR3 protein. The data hold 300,000 to 350,000 distinct CDR3 sequences, with almost 65% observed a single time. Germline DNA was also extracted, with blood RNA taken from unsorted whole blood. Collected before surgery were 3 to 5 milliliters of peripheral blood. The study, taken as a whole, reports: Lower overlap was observed for tumor-adjacent and tumor-blood pairs relative to tumor region pairs. The difference in top-250-clone fraction between tumors and blood was significant, favoring tumors (p = 0.039).

The receptor's source is a man aged 35 to 55 with primary liver carcinoma and hepatitis B virus infection. The material sequenced was peripheral blood. The rearrangement links TRBV12-3 or TRBV12-4 to TRBJ1-6, with 8 positions matching TRBD1. CDR3 DNA sequence: TGTGCCAGCAGCCCCTGGGCAGGGGGCAATTCACCCCTCCACTTT. Its protein product is CASSPWAGGNSPLHF.